The 21 T cell receptor beta chains below were found in one sample sequenced in a study of T cell repertoires in cytomegalovirus infection. TCRdb re-analysed the reads in MiXCR, keeping a single row per CDR3 protein. In the table there are roughly 990,000 distinct CDR3 sequences, around 30% of which are singletons. Their cognate antigens are unknown. Sequenced here: cultured CD8+ T cells from PBMCs, sampled from culture after CMV antigen stimulation. The origin of the receptors is a human donor in good health (CMV status not recorded). Some clones in this sample may be carry-over from other donors' samples.

This clonotype was detected a few times. V is TRBV12-3 or TRBV12-4 and J is TRBJ2-5, with TRBD2 as a possible D gene (7 bases). The CDR3 has 14 amino acids. The V end was cut by 4 bases, the J end by 6 bases, with 15 bases between. In DNA, the CDR3 is TGTGCCAGCAGTTACCTGGGGGGGCCTCAGACCCAGTACTTC. The encoded protein is CASSYLGGPQTQYF.

V gene TRBV4-1 combines with J gene TRBJ2-3, with 8 nucleotides matching TRBD2. V lost 4 bases, J lost 6 bases, and 9 bases stayed unmatched. The CDR3 covers 15 residues. CDR1 and CDR2 (germline): MGHRA, YSYEKL. The CDR3 reads CASSRTGGPSDTQYF. In DNA, the CDR3 is TGCGCCAGCAGCCGAACGGGGGGGCCTTCGGATACGCAGTATTTT.

This sequence joins TRBV28 and TRBJ2-5; D remains ambiguous. The germline gives CDR1 MDHEN, CDR2 SYDVKM. CDR3 length equals 12 residues. Trimming took off 2 bases at V and 7 bases at J, with 8 bases between the two ends. In DNA, the CDR3 is TGTGCCAGCAGTTTAGGTCTAAGGACCCAGTACTTC. Its protein is CASSLGLRTQYF.

This clonotype has a handful of counts. J is TRBJ2-5 and V is TRBV6-1; no firm D call. The germline gives CDR1 MNHNS, CDR2 SASEGT. The CDR3 totals 14 residues. The V and J ends lost 4 bases and 1 base respectively, with 10 bases between them. Here the CDR3 reads CASSGLRFQETQYF. CDR3 nucleotides: TGTGCCAGCAGTGGCCTTCGATTCCAAGAGACCCAGTACTTC.

This sequence joins TRBV29-1 and TRBJ2-5; TRBD2 might be the D (5 bases). V lost 4 bases and J 0 bases, leaving 9 bases between the germline ends. There are 13 residues in the CDR3. Germline V gene data show CDR1 as SQVTM and CDR2 as ANQGSEA. CDR3 protein: CSVGRGYQETQYF. CDR3 bases: TGCAGCGTTGGACGAGGGTACCAAGAGACCCAGTACTTC.

This clonotype was counted many times. The genes are TRBV12-3 or TRBV12-4 and TRBJ1-5, with D unclear. The length of the CDR3 is 13 residues. With 3 bases removed from V and 9 bases from J, the gap between germline ends came to 12 bases. The CDR3 loop is CASSFGSLGPQHF. The CDR3 bases are TGTGCCAGCAGTTTTGGCAGTTTGGGGCCCCAGCATTTT.

Comment on this clonotype: One end of the junction varies from germline; a read error may be responsible. The J gene is TRBJ1-1, the V gene TRBV19; D is undetermined. Looked up from germline, CDR1 is LNHDA and CDR2 is SQIVND (reference sequence). The CDR3 totals 13 residues. The CDR3 nucleotides read TGTGCAAGTACGGAGGGCGTCTTGGCTGAAGCTTTCTTT. Translating it yields CASTEGVLAEAFF. The full variable domain, completed using reference TRBV19 and TRBJ1-1, is DGGITQSPKYLFRKEGQNVTLSCEQNLNHDAMYWYRQDPGQGLRLIYYSQIVNDFQKGDIAEGYSVSREKKESFPLTVTSAQKNPTAFYLCASTEGVLAEAFFGQGTRLTVV.

The rearrangement joins TRBV27 to TRBJ1-1; D unresolved. CDR3 length: 14 residues. The V gene lost 5 bases and the J gene lost 2 bases, with 12 bases spanning the gap. Germline values: CDR1 MNHEY, CDR2 SMNVEV (reference sequence). CDR3: CASSVTEYNTEAFF. DNA of the CDR3: TGTGCCAGCAGTGTTACAGAGTATAACACTGAAGCTTTCTTT.

This clonotype showed up just a few times. The chain is built from TRBV29-1 and TRBJ2-3; no clear D gene. From germline, CDR1 is SQVTM and CDR2 ANQGSEA. There are 16 residues in the CDR3. Trimming shortened V by 7 bases and J by 3 bases, and 23 bases separated the two germline ends. The CDR3: CSGLVVGISNTDTQYF. Written as DNA, the CDR3 is TGCAGCGGCCTGGTAGTCGGCATCAGTAATACAGATACGCAGTATTTT.

This clonotype was recorded at least ten times. The chain recombines TRBV7-6 with TRBJ2-3, with 7 bases lining up with TRBD1. CDR1 SGHVS and CDR2 FNYEAQ come from the germline V gene. The CDR3 consists of 16 residues. V lost 5 bases to trimming and J lost 2 bases; unmatched junction nucleotides: 10. CDR3 sequence reads: CASSDRDSGYTDTQYF. The CDR3 DNA reads TGTGCCAGCAGCGACCGGGACAGCGGCTACACAGATACGCAGTATTTT.

This rearrangement joins TRBV5-5 to TRBJ2-7, with a possible D match to TRBD1 (5 bases). The V end lost 0 bases, the J end lost 3 bases, and 10 bases lay between the germline ends. This CDR3 has 14 residues. Germline loops: CDR1 SGHKS, CDR2 YYEKEE (reference sequence). The CDR3 is CASSLEDTRYEQYV. CDR3 sequence (DNA): TGTGCCAGCAGCTTGGAGGACACTCGCTACGAGCAGTACGTC.

At least ten counts were recorded for this clonotype. The J gene is TRBJ2-1, the V gene TRBV7-2; D might be TRBD2 (5 bases). V lost 8 bases to trimming and J lost 8 bases, with 13 bases between them. This CDR3 contains 12 residues. Germline loops: CDR1 SGHTA, CDR2 FQGNSA. The CDR3 here is CASCRRPDEQFF. The CDR3 DNA reads as TGTGCCAGCTGTAGGAGGCCAGATGAGCAGTTCTTC.

J is TRBJ2-7 and V is TRBV20-1, with TRBD1 identical over 7 bases. This CDR3 contains 16 residues. Germline V gene sequence: CDR1 DFQATT, CDR2 SNEGSKA (reference sequence). J gave up 4 bases and V 7 bases, and 19 bases lay outside the gene matches. The CDR3 loop reads CSGYSLGQVIPYEQYF. CDR3 nucleotides: TGCAGTGGTTACTCCCTCGGACAGGTAATCCCTTACGAGCAGTACTTC.

The sample holds a few counts of this clonotype. The J gene is TRBJ2-5, the V gene TRBV7-4, with no clear D. With 10 bases removed from V and 0 bases from J, the gap between germline ends came to 6 bases. CDR1 is SGHVT and CDR2 is SQSDAQ in the germline V gene. The CDR3 is 11 amino acids. Here the CDR3 DNA reads TGTGCCACGACGAACCAAGAGACCCAGTACTTC. Its protein is CATTNQETQYF.

This clonotype was seen only a few times. The gene calls are TRBV6-6 and TRBJ1-5; unclear D gene. The length of the CDR3 is 14 residues. CDR1 is MNHNY and CDR2 is SVGAGI in the germline V gene (reference sequence). V lost 7 bases, J lost 2 bases, and 12 bases lay in between. The DNA of the CDR3 is TGTGCCAGCAAGGAGGGCGCGGGCAATCAGCCCCAGCATTTT. Residues: CASKEGAGNQPQHF.

This rearrangement joins TRBV2 to TRBJ2-2; TRBD1 matches 8 bases. V lost 10 bases, J lost 2 bases, and 6 bases stayed unmatched. The CDR3 is made up of 14 amino acids. The germline CDR1 and CDR2 sequences are SNHLY and FYNNEI. The CDR3 bases are TGTGCCACCGGACAGGGAATAAACACCGGGGAGCTGTTTTTT. Amino acids: CATGQGINTGELFF.

The chain couples TRBV5-4 to TRBJ1-1; 7 bases are a match to TRBD1. The CDR3 runs to 14 residues. The V gene's germline CDR1 is SGHNT and CDR2 YYREEE (reference sequence). Unmatched junction bases numbered 6, after V lost 1 base and J lost 6 bases. The CDR3 here is CASSLLDRQAEAFF. In DNA form, the CDR3 reads TGTGCCAGCAGCTTGTTGGACAGGCAGGCTGAAGCTTTCTTT.

The V and J genes are TRBV4-1 and TRBJ2-2; TRBD1 matches 9 bases. J was trimmed by 4 bases and V by 8 bases; bases with no gene match: 8. Germline assignment: CDR1 MGHRA and CDR2 YSYEKL. The CDR3 is 15 amino acids. This CDR3 reads CASRRDRVSTGELFF. For the CDR3, the DNA is TGCGCCAGCCGCCGGGACAGGGTGAGCACCGGGGAGCTGTTTTTT.

The rearrangement uses TRBV7-6 and TRBJ2-7; 10 positions agree with TRBD1. Germline CDR1 and CDR2: SGHVS and FNYEAQ. The ends lost 3 bases at V and 2 bases at J; junction bases unmatched: 4. There are 15 residues in the CDR3. CDR3 nucleotide sequence: TGTGCCAGCAGCTTCCGGGACAGGGGAACCTACGAGCAGTACTTC. Translating it yields CASSFRDRGTYEQYF.

The chain is built from TRBV6-5 and TRBJ2-1; 14 bases agree with TRBD2. The germline V gene encodes CDR1 MNHEY and CDR2 SVGAGI. CDR3 length: 15 residues. J was trimmed by 7 bases and V by 2 bases; bases with no gene match: 1. CDR3: CASSYGTSGGNEQFF. DNA of the CDR3: TGTGCCAGCAGTTACGGGACTAGCGGGGGTAATGAGCAGTTCTTC.

The table lists this clonotype with a few counts. V and J are TRBV14 and TRBJ1-5; D is perhaps TRBD1 (6 bases). The germline CDR1 and CDR2 sequences are SGHDN and FVKESK. The CDR3 consists of 17 residues. The V gene lost 4 bases and the J gene lost 6 bases, with 22 bases spanning the gap. The CDR3 DNA reads as TGTGCCAGCAGCCGGTTAGAGGGGACAAGCGACCGTCAGCCCCAGCATTTT. It yields the protein CASSRLEGTSDRQPQHF.